The 17 T cell receptor beta chains presented below share a single source sample, sequenced in a study of beta chain features in type 1 diabetes. Broader study findings: Researchers report that Type 1 diabetes patients had moderately but significantly shorter TCRB CDR3s across all four CD4+ subsets.

All of the isolated RNA was reverse transcribed, so expressed TCRB transcripts were sequenced. Sequencing used immunoSEQ multiplex PCR; TCRdb keeps in-frame clones, though not all of them. The sample contains hundreds of thousands of clones, over 12% of which appear only once. Their antigens are not known. Input material: naive CD4+ T cells from blood. The origin of the receptors is a man between 18 and 29 years old with type 1 diabetes.

This clone was seen a few times. This chain joins TRBV4-2 and TRBJ2-4, with D possibly being TRBD1 or TRBD2 (6 bases each). The germline V gene encodes CDR1 LGHNA and CDR2 YNFKEQ. The CDR3 runs to 15 residues. V was clipped by 1 base and J by 1 base, with 8 bases between them. The CDR3 loop is CASSQGGAAKNIQYF. In DNA, the CDR3 is TGTGCCAGCAGCCAAGGGGGGGCGGCCAAAAACATTCAGTACTTC.

This chain links TRBV7-2 with TRBJ1-5; TRBD1 aligns across 9 bases. Germline lookup yields CDR1 SGHTA and CDR2 FQGNSA. The CDR3 extends over 14 amino acids. Trimming at V came to 5 bases and at J to 5 bases, leaving 4 bases not matched to a gene. CDR3 protein: CASSPDRGDQPQHF. In DNA, the CDR3 is TGTGCCAGCAGCCCGGACAGGGGCGATCAGCCCCAGCATTTT. The complete variable domain, with remaining parts taken from reference TRBV7-2 and TRBJ1-5, reads GAGVSQSPSNKVTEKGKDVELRCDPISGHTALYWYRQSLGQGLEFLIYFQGNSAPDKSGLPSDRFSAERTGGSVSTLTIQRTQQEDSAVYLCASSPDRGDQPQHFGDGTRLSIL.

This clone came up a few times. This rearrangement joins TRBV30 to TRBJ2-5; tentative D call: TRBD1 (5 bases). Germline V gene lookup returns CDR1 GTSNPN and CDR2 SVGIG (reference sequence). V gave up 2 bases and J gave up 0 bases, with 7 bases separating them. This CDR3 is 13 amino acids long. The CDR3 protein is CAWSRQHQETQYF. In nucleotides, the CDR3 is TGTGCCTGGAGTCGACAGCACCAAGAGACCCAGTACTTC.

This chain connects TRBV5-1 to TRBJ2-3, with 8 bases matching TRBD1. Trimming removed 6 bases from V and 2 bases from J; junction bases left unmatched: 8. The germline gives CDR1 SGHRS, CDR2 YFSETQ. CDR3 length equals 15 residues. CDR3 residues: CASKGRTGTTDTQYF. The CDR3 DNA is TGCGCCAGCAAGGGGAGGACAGGGACCACAGATACGCAGTATTTT.

This clone has a handful of counts. The chain joins TRBV18 to TRBJ2-1; a weak D match, TRBD2 (6 bases). The CDR3 is 17 amino acids. V dropped 3 bases and J dropped 1 base, with 16 bases sitting between them. Germline assignment: CDR1 KGHSH and CDR2 LQKENI. CDR3 residues: CASSPSFLAPSYNEQFF. The CDR3 DNA sequence: TGTGCCAGCTCACCTTCTTTCCTAGCGCCATCCTACAATGAGCAGTTCTTC.

The chain carries TRBV7-9 and TRBJ2-7; D not certain. The ends were cut back, 3 bases at V and 8 bases at J, with 14 bases in the middle. The CDR3 consists of 13 residues. CDR1 SEHNR and CDR2 FQNEAQ come from the germline V gene (reference sequence). The CDR3 sequence is CASSFDGLSQQYF. The DNA of the CDR3 is TGTGCCAGCAGCTTCGACGGCCTCAGCCAGCAGTACTTC.

The genes are TRBV6-5 and TRBJ1-3; D may be TRBD1 (5 bases). The CDR3 has 13 residues. The germline V gene has CDR1 MNHEY and CDR2 SVGAGI. CDR3 region: CATRRASGNTIYF. Here the CDR3 DNA reads TGTGCTACGCGCAGGGCCTCTGGAAACACCATATATTTT.

This clone was counted between two and nine times. The chain has TRBV7-2 and TRBJ1-2, with 8 bases fitting TRBD1. J lost 8 bases, V lost 3 bases, and 5 bases had no gene match. The CDR3 loop spans 13 amino acids. The germline V gene encodes CDR1 SGHTA and CDR2 FQGNSA. The CDR3 sequence: CASSFLDREGYTF. CDR3 coding DNA: TGTGCCAGCAGCTTTTTGGACAGGGAGGGCTACACCTTC. Supplemented by reference TRBV7-2 and TRBJ1-2, the full variable domain reads GAGVSQSPSNKVTEKGKDVELRCDPISGHTALYWYRQSLGQGLEFLIYFQGNSAPDKSGLPSDRFSAERTGGSVSTLTIQRTQQEDSAVYLCASSFLDREGYTFGSGTRLTVV.

V usage is TRBV19 and J usage is TRBJ2-1, with 7 bases matching TRBD2. Germline values: CDR1 LNHDA, CDR2 SQIVND (reference sequence). CDR3 length: 15 residues. Trimming removed 6 bases from V and 0 bases from J; junction bases left unmatched: 5. CDR3 in DNA: TGTGCCAGTAGGCTAGCGGTATACTCCTACAATGAGCAGTTCTTC. It codes for CASRLAVYSYNEQFF.

This clone was picked up a small number of times. This chain joins TRBV13 and TRBJ2-5; D is undetermined. This CDR3 is built from 13 residues. CDR1 and CDR2 (germline): PRHDT, FYEKMQ (reference sequence). V was clipped by 2 bases and J by 2 bases, with 6 bases between them. In nucleotides, the CDR3 is TGTGCCAGCAGCTTAAGGGTGCAAGAGACCCAGTACTTC. This encodes CASSLRVQETQYF.

This clone was counted a few times. The chain uses TRBV6-1 and TRBJ2-2, with D tentatively TRBD1 (5 bases). This CDR3 has 13 amino acids. Germline V gives CDR1 MNHNS, CDR2 SASEGT. V dropped 6 bases and J dropped 0 bases, with 5 bases sitting between them. This CDR3 reads CASSRANTGELFF. The CDR3, as DNA: TGTGCCAGCAGCAGGGCGAACACCGGGGAGCTGTTTTTT.

The chain couples TRBV7-2 to TRBJ2-1; D unresolved. CDR3 size: 11 residues. In germline, CDR1 is SGHTA, CDR2 FQGNSA. V lost 5 bases and J lost 10, with 9 bases in between. CDR3 in amino acids: CASSRRAEQFF. The CDR3, as DNA: TGTGCCAGCAGCCGCCGGGCCGAGCAGTTCTTC.

In this sample, this clone turned up a few times. CDR3 nucleotides: TGCGCCAGCAGCATGTATAGAACCGAGCAGTACTTC. Its translation is CASSMYRTEQYF. J is TRBJ2-7 and V is TRBV5-1, with D unresolved. The germline V gene encodes CDR1 SGHRS and CDR2 YFSETQ. The CDR3 totals 12 residues. The V end was cut by 4 bases, the J end by 6 bases, with 11 bases between.

This clone appeared a few times. The chain combines TRBV9 with TRBJ1-5, with D perhaps TRBD1 (5 bases). The germline CDR1 and CDR2 sequences are SGDLS and YYNGEE. The V end was cut by 5 bases, the J end by 0 bases, with 12 bases between. The CDR3 contains 15 residues. CDR3 nucleotides: TGTGCCAGCAGTAAAGGGGAGAATAGCAATCAGCCCCAGCATTTT. This translates into CASSKGENSNQPQHF. Supplemented by reference TRBV9 and TRBJ1-5, the full variable domain reads DSGVTQTPKHLITATGQRVTLRCSPRSGDLSVYWYQQSLDQGLQFLIQYYNGEERAKGNILERFSAQQFPDLHSELNLSSLELGDSALYFCASSKGENSNQPQHFGDGTRLSIL.

The chain employs TRBV19 and TRBJ2-3; 11 nucleotides agree with TRBD2. The junction had 6 bases not matched to a gene; V was cut back by 5 bases and J by 5 bases. The germline V gene encodes CDR1 LNHDA and CDR2 SQIVND (reference sequence). CDR3 length: 15 amino acids. For the CDR3, the DNA is TGTGCCAGTAGTGTACTAGCGGGAGTGGGAGATACGCAGTATTTT. The encoded protein is CASSVLAGVGDTQYF.

This sequence joins TRBV5-6 and TRBJ1-1; the D is unclear. The CDR3 has 12 residues. V was cut by 0 bases and J by 0 bases, with 0 bases left in between. From germline, CDR1 is SGHDT and CDR2 YYEEEE. This CDR3 reads CASSLVNTEAFF. CDR3 nucleotides: TGTGCCAGCAGCTTGGTGAACACTGAAGCTTTCTTT.

In its sample, this clone was seen a few times. The gene calls are TRBV4-1 and TRBJ2-6, with TRBD1 identical over 11 bases. The CDR3 covers 18 residues. The V gene's germline CDR1 is MGHRA and CDR2 YSYEKL. The V gene end was trimmed by 3 bases and the J gene end by 4 bases; junction bases not matched to a gene: 8. The CDR3 reads CASSQPGQGVNGANVLTF. The CDR3, as DNA: TGCGCCAGCAGCCAGCCGGGACAGGGGGTAAACGGGGCCAACGTCCTGACTTTC.